This T cell receptor beta chain is drawn from a study of T-cell memory formation after mild COVID-19. From 5'RACE with constant-segment primers came TCR alpha and TCR beta cDNA libraries that carried sample barcodes and UMIs. TCRdb analysed the 5' RACE reads with MiXCR anew, one entry per CDR3 protein. Here the sample spans some 490,000 distinct CDR3 sequences, over 15% being singletons. This sequence originates from an adult woman who had mild COVID-19 (a few samples of this study predate the infection). Cell type and time point are not known. What was sequenced was PBMCs or a T cell subset sorted from them (not recorded which).

The CDR3 DNA reads as TGTGCCACCAGCAGAGATCTAGCCACGAGCACCGGGGAGCTGTTTTTT. This gives the protein CATSRDLATSTGELFF. This sequence joins TRBV15 and TRBJ2-2; perhaps TRBD2 as D (5 bases). Germline loops: CDR1 LNHNV, CDR2 YYDKDF (reference sequence). CDR3 size: 16 residues. V dropped 0 bases and J dropped 4 bases, with 12 bases sitting between them.